The rows below give T cell receptor beta chains drawn from one sample of a study of T cell changes during pregnancy in multiple sclerosis. The data were produced by immunoSEQ multiplex PCR, yet TCRdb's version contains in-frame clones alone and is incomplete. The sample has 30,000 or so clones, approximately 90% seen once. The material was CD8+ T cells from peripheral blood mononuclear cells, obtained before pregnancy. These receptors were collected from a female donor with multiple sclerosis, enrolled in a pregnancy study. Both conserved end residues are part of each CDR3. The order of the fields is CDR3 protein, CDR3 DNA, J gene, clone size, V gene, D gene. The D gene is left open where the match is weak. A row's size may be missing; if present it is once, few, many or a size class.

CDR3: CASSGHTQGLPYEQYF; DNA: TGTGCCAGCAGTGGGCACACGCAGGGGCTGCCCTACGAGCAGTACTTC; J: TRBJ2-7; size: .; V: TRBV6-6; D: .
CDR3: CASSAPRDDTEAFF; DNA: TGTGCCAGCAGCGCACCTCGGGATGACACTGAAGCTTTCTTT; J: TRBJ1-1; size: .; V: TRBV11-2; D: .
CDR3: CASSSIRGEDTF; DNA: TGTGCCAGCAGCTCAATCAGGGGAGAAGACACCTTC; J: TRBJ1-2; size: .; V: TRBV11-2; D: .
CDR3: CAWSTPSVSGRAVDTQYF; DNA: TGTGCCTGGAGTACCCCCTCGGTGAGCGGGAGGGCAGTAGATACGCAGTATTTT; J: TRBJ2-3; size: .; V: TRBV30; D: TRBD2
CDR3: CASSLGGAGELFF; DNA: TGTGCCAGCAGCCTTGGGGGGGCCGGGGAGCTGTTTTTT; J: TRBJ2-2; size: .; V: TRBV27; D: TRBD2
CDR3: CSVEWRVSYNEQFF; DNA: TGCAGCGTTGAATGGCGGGTCTCATACAATGAGCAGTTCTTC; J: TRBJ2-1; size: .; V: TRBV29-1; D: .
CDR3: CASSPRPAPDSTYEQYF; DNA: TGTGCCAGCAGCCCTAGACCGGCTCCGGACAGTACCTACGAGCAGTACTTC; J: TRBJ2-7; size: .; V: TRBV7-2; D: .
CDR3: CASSSNSGLAYF; DNA: TGTGCCAGCAGTTCCAACTCCGGACTAGCCTACTTC; J: TRBJ2-7; size: .; V: TRBV28; D: TRBD2
CDR3: CARSLTSGRALFCEQFF; DNA: TGTGCCAGAAGCCTGACTAGCGGGAGGGCCCTTTTCTGTGAGCAGTTCTTC; J: TRBJ2-1; size: once; V: TRBV5-3; D: TRBD2
CDR3: CAVGDGDYGYTF; DNA: TGTGCCGTCGGAGACGGAGACTATGGCTACACCTTC; J: TRBJ1-2; size: .; V: TRBV15; D: .
CDR3: CASSQNRGPYEQYF; DNA: TGCGCCAGCAGCCAAAACAGGGGGCCCTACGAGCAGTACTTC; J: TRBJ2-7; size: .; V: TRBV4-1; D: TRBD1
CDR3: CASSDSVGDYEQYF; DNA: TGTGCCAGCAGCGACAGCGTAGGGGACTACGAGCAGTACTTC; J: TRBJ2-7; size: .; V: TRBV11-2; D: .
CDR3: CASSQGEDRFYEQYF; DNA: TGCGCCAGCAGCCAAGGTGAGGATAGGTTCTACGAGCAGTACTTC; J: TRBJ2-7; size: .; V: TRBV4-1; D: .
CDR3: CASSTTGTEEEDTQYF; DNA: TGTGCCAGCAGCACTACAGGGACAGAGGAGGAAGATACCCAGTACTTC; J: TRBJ2-5; size: .; V: TRBV5-6; D: TRBD1
CDR3: CASLPGLAVFSKETQYF; DNA: TGTGCCAGCCTGCCGGGACTAGCGGTATTTTCTAAAGAGACCCAGTACTTC; J: TRBJ2-5; size: many; V: TRBV27; D: TRBD2
CDR3: CASSLTSGISYEQYF; DNA: TGTGCCAGCAGCTTGACTAGCGGAATCTCCTACGAGCAGTACTTC; J: TRBJ2-7; size: medium-sized; V: TRBV7-3; D: TRBD2
CDR3: CASSEAHQGGYGYTF; DNA: TGTGCCAGCAGTGAAGCGCATCAGGGTGGCTATGGCTACACCTTC; J: TRBJ1-2; size: .; V: TRBV6-1; D: .
CDR3: CASSQEGSSGANVLTF; DNA: TGTGCCAGCAGCCAAGAAGGTTCTAGCGGGGCCAACGTCCTGACTTTC; J: TRBJ2-6; size: few; V: TRBV4-2; D: .
CDR3: CASSLAGALPYNEQFF; DNA: TGTGCCAGCAGCCTAGCTGGAGCCCTCCCCTACAATGAGCAGTTCTTC; J: TRBJ2-1; size: .; V: TRBV7-9; D: .
CDR3: CASSLGLTLDTQYF; DNA: TGCGCCAGCAGCTTGGGACTAACTCTGGATACGCAGTATTTT; J: TRBJ2-3; size: few; V: TRBV5-1; D: .
CDR3: CASSPGSANYEQYF; DNA: TGTGCCAGCAGTCCGGGATCTGCAAATTACGAGCAGTACTTC; J: TRBJ2-7; size: .; V: TRBV7-9; D: .
CDR3: CASSLPAGEQYF; DNA: TGTGCCAGCAGTTTACCTGCGGGGGAGCAGTACTTC; J: TRBJ2-7; size: .; V: TRBV27; D: .
CDR3: CASSLGQGPSYEQYF; DNA: TGTGCCAGCAGCCTTGGACAGGGACCCTCCTACGAGCAGTACTTC; J: TRBJ2-7; size: .; V: TRBV5-4; D: TRBD1
CDR3: CASSDSSGFGELFF; DNA: TGTGCCAGCAGTGACTCCTCAGGGTTCGGGGAGCTGTTTTTT; J: TRBJ2-2; size: once; V: TRBV6-4; D: .
CDR3: CASSLVAGGRNEQFF; DNA: TGTGCCAGCAGCCTTGTAGCGGGAGGGCGGAATGAGCAGTTCTTC; J: TRBJ2-1; size: .; V: TRBV4-2; D: TRBD2
CDR3: CASSPGIDYGYTF; DNA: TGCGCCAGCAGCCCAGGGATAGACTATGGCTACACCTTC; J: TRBJ1-2; size: .; V: TRBV5-1; D: .
CDR3: CASSQEAGGYYEQYF; DNA: TGTGCCAGCAGCCAAGAGGCAGGGGGCTACTACGAGCAGTACTTC; J: TRBJ2-7; size: .; V: TRBV4-2; D: TRBD1
CDR3: CASSYLTGDTEAFF; DNA: TGTGCCAGCAGCTACCTAACAGGGGACACTGAAGCTTTCTTT; J: TRBJ1-1; size: .; V: TRBV7-9; D: TRBD1
CDR3: CASSEVGVTLETQYF; DNA: TGTGCCAGCAGTGAGGTAGGGGTAACGCTGGAGACCCAGTACTTC; J: TRBJ2-5; size: .; V: TRBV2; D: .
CDR3: CASARQNTGELFF; DNA: TGTGCCAGCGCCCGACAGAACACCGGGGAGCTGTTTTTT; J: TRBJ2-2; size: few; V: TRBV6-4; D: .
CDR3: CARGTSGHYTYNEQFF; DNA: TGTGCCAGGGGGACTAGCGGGCATTATACCTACAATGAGCAGTTCTTC; J: TRBJ2-1; size: .; V: TRBV2; D: TRBD2
CDR3: CASSHTPRGSYEQYF; DNA: TGCGCCAGCAGCCACACCCCCAGGGGTTCCTACGAGCAGTACTTC; J: TRBJ2-7; size: .; V: TRBV4-3; D: .
CDR3: CASSDSGGANEQFF; DNA: TGTGCCAGCAGTGACTCCGGGGGGGCCAATGAGCAGTTCTTC; J: TRBJ2-1; size: once; V: TRBV6-4; D: TRBD2
CDR3: CAGAASGSLETQYF; DNA: TGTGCCGGGGCGGCTAGCGGGAGCCTAGAGACCCAGTACTTC; J: TRBJ2-5; size: .; V: TRBV7-9; D: TRBD2
CDR3: CASGTSGSNEQYF; DNA: TGTGCCAGCGGGACTAGCGGGAGTAACGAGCAGTACTTC; J: TRBJ2-7; size: .; V: TRBV27; D: TRBD2
CDR3: CASSPTGDLYNEQFF; DNA: TGTGCCAGTAGTCCGACAGGCGATTTATACAATGAGCAGTTCTTC; J: TRBJ2-1; size: once; V: TRBV19; D: .
CDR3: CASSELAGSYNEQFF; DNA: TGTGCCAGCAGTGAACTAGCGGGCTCCTACAATGAGCAGTTCTTC; J: TRBJ2-1; size: .; V: TRBV6-1; D: TRBD2
CDR3: CASSYLPSYNEQFF; DNA: TGTGCCAGCAGTTACCTACCTTCGTACAATGAGCAGTTCTTC; J: TRBJ2-1; size: .; V: TRBV6-6; D: .
CDR3: CASSRLMTADNEQFF; DNA: TGCGCCAGCAGCCGCCTAATGACAGCCGACAATGAGCAGTTCTTC; J: TRBJ2-1; size: .; V: TRBV4-3; D: .
CDR3: CASSYGQGRNTGELFF; DNA: TGTGCCAGCAGCTACGGACAGGGAAGAAACACCGGGGAGCTGTTTTTT; J: TRBJ2-2; size: many; V: TRBV13; D: TRBD1
CDR3: CASSSSGSHSEQFF; DNA: TGTGCCAGCAGCTCTAGCGGGAGTCACAGTGAGCAGTTCTTC; J: TRBJ2-1; size: .; V: TRBV7-3; D: TRBD2
CDR3: CASSYSPSGRNNEQFF; DNA: TGTGCCAGCAGTTACTCCCCTAGCGGGAGGAACAATGAGCAGTTCTTC; J: TRBJ2-1; size: .; V: TRBV6-6; D: TRBD2
CDR3: CSAFLDEQYF; DNA: TGCAGTGCTTTCCTAGACGAGCAGTACTTC; J: TRBJ2-7; size: .; V: TRBV20-1; D: .
CDR3: CASSQDPGQGSYEQYF; DNA: TGCGCCAGCAGCCAAGACCCGGGACAGGGATCCTACGAGCAGTACTTC; J: TRBJ2-7; size: .; V: TRBV4-3; D: TRBD1
CDR3: CASSLSGTGSNQPQHF; DNA: TGTGCCAGCAGTTTATCGGGGACAGGGTCCAATCAGCCCCAGCATTTT; J: TRBJ1-5; size: .; V: TRBV27; D: TRBD1
CDR3: CSVGAGDRIYEQYF; DNA: TGCAGCGTCGGCGCAGGGGACAGAATCTACGAGCAGTACTTC; J: TRBJ2-7; size: .; V: TRBV29-1; D: TRBD1
CDR3: CASSQDGASGNTIYF; DNA: TGTGCCAGCAGCCAAGATGGAGCCTCTGGAAACACCATATATTTT; J: TRBJ1-3; size: .; V: TRBV4-2; D: .
CDR3: CASSVDGAQETQYF; DNA: TGTGCCAGCAGCGTAGATGGGGCTCAAGAGACCCAGTACTTC; J: TRBJ2-5; size: .; V: TRBV9; D: .
CDR3: CASSGFVKNTDTQYF; DNA: TGTGCCAGCAGCGGCTTTGTCAAAAACACAGATACGCAGTATTTT; J: TRBJ2-3; size: .; V: TRBV5-4; D: .